Here is one T cell receptor beta chain with its context. The sample originates from a study of CD8 T cells in Susac syndrome. An amount of RNA that ranged from roughly 0.45 to 1 ug was reverse transcribed with random hexamers. Amplification of TCR beta CDR3 was carried out by immunoSEQ multiplex PCR, which covered 54 Vbeta and 13 Jbeta segments. Each CDR3 protein is one row after TCRdb ran MiXCR on the immunoSEQ multiplex PCR reads. Among 150,000 or so distinct CDR3 sequences listed, 90% to 95% were seen once. In blood CD8+ and CD4+ T cells, TCR beta underwent sequencing. The TEMRA cells underwent FACS enrichment, while the CD8+ and CD4+ T cells underwent negative isolation. What was sequenced was CD4+ T cells from PBMCs. The clonotype was recovered from a human donor in good health.

The CDR3 reads CASSFWGDNEQFF. The DNA for the CDR3 is TGTGCCAGCAGCTTCTGGGGGGACAATGAGCAGTTCTTC. The chain is built from TRBV7-6 and TRBJ2-1; D might be TRBD2 (6 bases). This CDR3 contains 13 residues. V lost 3 bases and J 5 bases, leaving 8 bases between the germline ends. Germline CDR1 reads SGHVS; CDR2 reads FNYEAQ.